The 15 T cell receptor beta chains reported below all come from one sample, sequenced in a study of T cell responses to AZD1222 COVID-19 vaccine. Libraries were prepared by immunoSEQ multiplex PCR; TCRdb keeps only in-frame clonotypes and omits some of them. The profile shows around 120,000 clones, around 87% of them singletons. This material consisted of peripheral blood, taken on day 0 of AZD1222 vaccination. The receptors were gathered from an adult in good health.

The chain has TRBV7-2 and TRBJ2-4; D call uncertain. Germline CDR1 is SGHTA and CDR2 is FQGNSA. Trimming pared 2 bases from V and 0 bases from J, leaving 5 bases between. The CDR3 length is 14 residues. CDR3 sequence (DNA): TGTGCCAGCAGCTTAACGCTAGCCAAAAACATTCAGTACTTC. Translated, it gives CASSLTLAKNIQYF.

This rearrangement joins TRBV7-9 to TRBJ1-5, with no clear D. Trimming shortened V by 2 bases and J by 0 bases, and 8 bases separated the two germline ends. Per the germline V gene, CDR1 is SEHNR and CDR2 is FQNEAQ (reference sequence). The CDR3 has 15 amino acids. CDR3: CASSLQGSSNQPQHF. For the CDR3, the DNA is TGTGCCAGCAGCTTACAAGGAAGTAGCAATCAGCCCCAGCATTTT.

V gene TRBV18 combines with J gene TRBJ2-3, with 9 bases lining up with TRBD2. The CDR3 covers 17 residues. With V trimmed by 1 base and J by 1 base, 6 bases remained unmatched. CDR1 and CDR2 from the germline V gene are KGHSH and LQKENI. The DNA for the CDR3 is TGTGCCAGCTCACCACGCGGGGGGGCCGGTGGCACAGATACGCAGTATTTT. It translates to CASSPRGGAGGTDTQYF.

This chain's CDR3 is CASSNTRDTIYF. CDR3 bases: TGTGCCAGCAGCAACACTCGGGACACCATATATTTT. The chain has TRBV6-2 or TRBV6-3 and TRBJ1-3; no definite D call. The CDR3 has 12 residues. Germline V gene data show CDR1 as MNHEY and CDR2 as SVGEGT. With 6 bases removed from V and 8 bases from J, the gap between germline ends came to 11 bases.

V usage is TRBV4-3 and J usage is TRBJ2-2, with D possibly TRBD1 on 6 matching bases. The ends were cut back, 6 bases at V and 6 bases at J, with 14 bases in the middle. Germline CDR1 is LGHNA and CDR2 is YSLEER. The length of the CDR3 is 14 residues. The CDR3 is CASSVTGLPGELFF. For the CDR3, the DNA is TGCGCCAGCAGTGTCACAGGGCTCCCCGGGGAGCTGTTTTTT.

The V and J genes are TRBV7-3 and TRBJ2-2, with TRBD2 matching over 7 bases. The CDR3 has 17 residues. V was clipped by 1 base and J by 0 bases; unmatched bases: 5. Per the germline V gene, CDR1 is SGHTA and CDR2 is FQGTGA. The CDR3 nucleotides are TGTGCCAGCAGCTTAAGGGAGCGGGGAGCGAACACCGGGGAGCTGTTTTTT. It specifies CASSLRERGANTGELFF.

The chain employs TRBV18 and TRBJ1-5, with a possible D match to TRBD1 (5 bases). The germline V gene has CDR1 KGHSH and CDR2 LQKENI. V was cut by 2 bases and J by 3 bases, with 8 bases left in between. CDR3 length: 14 residues. Written as DNA, the CDR3 is TGTGCCAGCTCACCAGGGACGCACAATCAGCCCCAGCATTTT. Protein product: CASSPGTHNQPQHF.

The chain employs TRBV12-5 and TRBJ1-3; the D gene is possibly TRBD1 (5 bases). CDR1 and CDR2 from the germline V gene are LGHNT and FRNRAP. Trimming stripped 0 bases from V and 0 bases from J, with 9 bases between. The CDR3 contains 16 residues. CDR3 sequence (DNA): TGTGCTAGTGGTTTGGTAGCAGGGAGCTCTGGAAACACCATATATTTT. Translation: CASGLVAGSSGNTIYF.

The gene calls are TRBV4-3 and TRBJ1-2; maybe TRBD1 (6 bases). Germline CDR1 is LGHNA and CDR2 is YSLEER. V lost 2 bases and J 6 bases, leaving 7 bases between the germline ends. The CDR3 is 12 residues long. The CDR3 region is CASSQQGHGYTF. The CDR3 nucleotides are TGCGCCAGCAGCCAACAGGGGCATGGCTACACCTTC.

This chain connects TRBV7-2 to TRBJ2-7, with 8 bases identical to TRBD1. The CDR3 extends over 13 amino acids. Germline CDR1 reads SGHTA; CDR2 reads FQGNSA. After removal of 4 bases from V and 5 bases from J, the junction contained 4 bases not matched to a gene. The CDR3 DNA sequence: TGTGCCAGCAGCTCCAGGGGGCCCCACGAGCAGTACTTC. It yields the protein CASSSRGPHEQYF.

This chain joins TRBV24-1 and TRBJ1-5; D remains unclear. The germline V gene encodes CDR1 KGHDR and CDR2 SFDVKD. This CDR3 contains 13 residues. V was cut by 4 bases and J by 4 bases, with 7 bases left in between. CDR3 residues: CATSDRGNQPQHF. As DNA, the CDR3 is TGTGCCACCAGTGACCGAGGGAATCAGCCCCAGCATTTT.

The chain carries TRBV27 and TRBJ2-1; 7 bases agree with TRBD1. The CDR3 is 14 residues long. V lost 5 bases to trimming and J lost 6 bases; unmatched junction nucleotides: 7. Germline CDR1 reads MNHEY; CDR2 reads SMNVEV (reference sequence). CDR3 protein: CASSHPTGANEQFF. Written as DNA, the CDR3 is TGTGCCAGCAGTCACCCAACAGGGGCCAATGAGCAGTTCTTC.

Comments on this clone: The sample contains more than one DNA sequence encoding this CDR3. This rearrangement joins TRBV5-4 to TRBJ2-7; D gene unclear. The CDR3 consists of 14 residues. Germline lookup yields CDR1 SGHNT and CDR2 YYREEE (reference sequence). V lost 0 bases and J lost 0, with 7 bases in between. The CDR3 nucleotides read TGTGCCAGCAGCTTGGGGCGGAGCTCCTACGAGCAGTACTTC. Encoded protein: CASSLGRSSYEQYF.

The chain links TRBV11-2 to TRBJ1-2; D is ambiguous. This CDR3 spans 14 amino acids. Germline V lookup: CDR1 SGHAT, CDR2 FQNNGV. With 4 bases removed from V and 0 bases from J, the gap between germline ends came to 9 bases. The CDR3 DNA sequence: TGTGCCAGCAGCTCAGTCTGGGCTAACTATGGCTACACCTTC. Translation gives CASSSVWANYGYTF.

The J gene is TRBJ1-1, the V gene TRBV10-3; D unclear. Between the trimmed V and J ends, which lost 4 bases and 6 bases, there was a span of 12 bases. The CDR3 sequence is 13 residues long. Germline-derived CDR1 and CDR2 are ENHRY and SYGVKD. CDR3 in DNA: TGTGCCATCAGTGGCGGACTGAGAGCTGAAGCTTTCTTT. It encodes CAISGGLRAEAFF.